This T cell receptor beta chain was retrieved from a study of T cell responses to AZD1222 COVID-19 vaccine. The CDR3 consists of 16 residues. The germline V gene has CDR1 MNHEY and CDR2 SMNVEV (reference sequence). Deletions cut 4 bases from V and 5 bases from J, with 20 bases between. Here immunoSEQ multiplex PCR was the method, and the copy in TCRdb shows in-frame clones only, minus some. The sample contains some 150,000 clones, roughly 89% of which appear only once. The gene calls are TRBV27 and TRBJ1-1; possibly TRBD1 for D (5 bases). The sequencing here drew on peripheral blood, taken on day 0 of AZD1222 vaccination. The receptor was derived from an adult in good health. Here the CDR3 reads CASSSRGDGVWTEAFF. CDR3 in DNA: TGTGCCAGCAGTTCAAGAGGGGATGGAGTTTGGACTGAAGCTTTCTTT.